The source of this T cell receptor beta chain is a study of blood T cell repertoires in COVID-19. This CDR3 is built from 13 residues. Germline values: CDR1 LGHDT, CDR2 YNNKEL (reference sequence). V was trimmed by 0 bases and J by 7 bases, leaving 9 bases between them. Participants came from under 30 US areas, aged roughly 18 to 90 years. Someone with COVID-19 had been met by exposed participants within 2 weeks before study entry. Authors' data handling: Using reference gene primer amplification, nucleated cell counts were estimated. Produced via immunoSEQ multiplex PCR; TCRdb's table is partial and in-frame only. The D gene and trimming were derived from the DNA, and the V and J assignments and clone size from that table. The sample contains 350,000 to 400,000 clones, 80% to 95% of which appear only once.

The rearrangement joins TRBV3-1 (or the pseudogene TRBV3-2) to TRBJ1-1; no clear D. Source material: PBMCs or T cells enriched from blood (not recorded which). This TCR was recovered from a woman aged 40 to 50 who had been exposed to COVID-19. CDR3 amino acids: CASSQDYRVEAFF. Here the CDR3 DNA reads TGTGCCAGCAGCCAAGATTATCGGGTTGAAGCTTTCTTT.